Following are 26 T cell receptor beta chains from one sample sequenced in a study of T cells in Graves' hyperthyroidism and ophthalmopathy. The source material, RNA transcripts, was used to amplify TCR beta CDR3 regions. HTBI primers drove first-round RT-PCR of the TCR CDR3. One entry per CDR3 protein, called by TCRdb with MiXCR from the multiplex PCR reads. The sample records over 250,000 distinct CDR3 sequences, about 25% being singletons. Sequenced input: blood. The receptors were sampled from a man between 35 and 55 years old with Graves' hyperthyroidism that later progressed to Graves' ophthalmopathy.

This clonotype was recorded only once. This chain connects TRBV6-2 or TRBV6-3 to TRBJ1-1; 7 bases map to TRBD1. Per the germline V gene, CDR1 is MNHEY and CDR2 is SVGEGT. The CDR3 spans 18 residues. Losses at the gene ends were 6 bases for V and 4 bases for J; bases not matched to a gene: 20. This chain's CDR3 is CASRPLVGPGGRGTEAFF. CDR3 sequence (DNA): TGTGCCAGCAGGCCCCTTGTGGGACCAGGGGGTAGGGGCACTGAAGCTTTCTTT.

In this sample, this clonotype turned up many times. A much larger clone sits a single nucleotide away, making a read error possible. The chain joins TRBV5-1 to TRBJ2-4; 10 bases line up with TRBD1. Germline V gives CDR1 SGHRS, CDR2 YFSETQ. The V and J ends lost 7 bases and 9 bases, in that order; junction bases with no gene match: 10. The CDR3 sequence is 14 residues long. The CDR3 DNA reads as TGCGCCAGCGGCTACGGGACAGGGGACGGCATTCAGTACTTC. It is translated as CASGYGTGDGIQYF.

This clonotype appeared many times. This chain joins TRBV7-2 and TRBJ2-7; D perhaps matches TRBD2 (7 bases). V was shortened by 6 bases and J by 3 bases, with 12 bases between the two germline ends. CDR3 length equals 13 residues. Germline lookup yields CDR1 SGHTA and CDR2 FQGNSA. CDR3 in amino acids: CASSLGGGYEQYF. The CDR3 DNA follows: TGTGCCAGCAGTCTAGGGGGGGGCTACGAGCAGTACTTC.

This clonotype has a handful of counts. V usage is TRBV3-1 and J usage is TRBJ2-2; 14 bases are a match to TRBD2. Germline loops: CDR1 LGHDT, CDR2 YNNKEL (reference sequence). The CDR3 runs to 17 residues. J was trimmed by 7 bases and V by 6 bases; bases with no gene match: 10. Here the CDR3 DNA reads TGTGCCAGCAGAAGTATTGGGACTAGCGGGAGTAGCGGGGAGCTGTTTTTT. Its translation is CASRSIGTSGSSGELFF.

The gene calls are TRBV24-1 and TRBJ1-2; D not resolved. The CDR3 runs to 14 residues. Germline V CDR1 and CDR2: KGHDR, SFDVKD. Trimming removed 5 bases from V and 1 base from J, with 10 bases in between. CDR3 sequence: CATSGLLLNYGYTF. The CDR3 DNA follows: TGTGCCACCAGTGGACTACTCCTTAACTATGGCTACACCTTC.

The CDR3 loop reads CASGLPWDSWYRAFF. In nucleotides, the CDR3 is TGTGCTAGTGGTTTGCCCTGGGATAGCTGGTATCGAGCTTTCTTT. The chain recombines TRBV12-5 with TRBJ1-1, with no clear D. CDR3 length equals 15 residues. CDR1 and CDR2 (germline): LGHNT, FRNRAP. The V gene lost 2 bases and the J gene lost 10 bases, with 20 bases spanning the gap.

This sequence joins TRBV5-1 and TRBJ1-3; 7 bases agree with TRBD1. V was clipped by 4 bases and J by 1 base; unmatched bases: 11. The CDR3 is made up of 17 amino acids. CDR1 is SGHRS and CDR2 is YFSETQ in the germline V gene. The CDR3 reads CASSLSTGRISGNTIYF. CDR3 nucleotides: TGCGCCAGCAGCCTCTCGACAGGGCGGATTTCTGGAAACACCATATATTTT.

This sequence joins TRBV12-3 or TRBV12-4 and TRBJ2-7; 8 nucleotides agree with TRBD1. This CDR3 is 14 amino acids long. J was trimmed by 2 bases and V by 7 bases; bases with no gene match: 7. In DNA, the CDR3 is TGTGCCAGCACCCTGGACAGGGAACCCTACGAGCAGTACTTC. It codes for CASTLDREPYEQYF.

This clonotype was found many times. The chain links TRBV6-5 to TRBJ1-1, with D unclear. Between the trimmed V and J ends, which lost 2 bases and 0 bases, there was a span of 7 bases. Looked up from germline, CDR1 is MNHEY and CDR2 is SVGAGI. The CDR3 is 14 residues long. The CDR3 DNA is TGTGCCAGCAGTTACGCACAACTGAACACTGAAGCTTTCTTT. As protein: CASSYAQLNTEAFF.

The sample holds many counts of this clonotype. Written as DNA, the CDR3 is TGTGCCAGCAGCTTAGACGGTGGAGGGCCTGGAAACACCATATATTTT. Its translation: CASSLDGGGPGNTIYF. The chain couples TRBV13 to TRBJ1-3; D not certain. Germline V CDR1 and CDR2: PRHDT, FYEKMQ (reference sequence). V lost 1 base, J lost 2 bases, and 12 bases lay in between. This CDR3 is built from 16 residues.

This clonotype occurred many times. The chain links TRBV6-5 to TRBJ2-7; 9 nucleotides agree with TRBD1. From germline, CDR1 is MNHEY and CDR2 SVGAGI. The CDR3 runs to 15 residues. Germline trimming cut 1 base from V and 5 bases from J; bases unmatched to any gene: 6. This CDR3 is CASSYFRTGEDEQYF. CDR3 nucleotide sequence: TGTGCCAGCAGTTACTTTCGGACAGGGGAAGACGAGCAGTACTTC.

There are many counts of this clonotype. The CDR3 is CASSPVAGVETQYF. The CDR3 DNA is TGTGCCAGCTCACCAGTAGCGGGAGTAGAGACCCAGTACTTC. This sequence joins TRBV18 and TRBJ2-5, with 9 bases fitting TRBD2. CDR3 length: 14 residues. CDR1 KGHSH and CDR2 LQKENI come from the germline V gene. The V and J ends lost 2 bases and 4 bases, in that order; junction bases with no gene match: 2.

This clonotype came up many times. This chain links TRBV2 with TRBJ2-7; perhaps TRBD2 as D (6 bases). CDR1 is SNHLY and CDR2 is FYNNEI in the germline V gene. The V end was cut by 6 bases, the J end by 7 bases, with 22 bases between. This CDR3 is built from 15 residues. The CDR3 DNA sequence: TGTGCCAGCAGGCCCGGGTCGACTAGATCGGGGGAGCAGTACTTC. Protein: CASRPGSTRSGEQYF.

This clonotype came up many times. CDR3 coding DNA: TGTGCCAGCTCATACGGACAGGGCGGTGAGCAGTACTTC. Protein: CASSYGQGGEQYF. This chain connects TRBV18 to TRBJ2-7; 8 bases are a match to TRBD1. CDR1 and CDR2 (germline): KGHSH, LQKENI. The V segment lost 5 bases and the J segment 7 bases; nucleotides outside the gene matches: 7. This CDR3 has 13 amino acids.

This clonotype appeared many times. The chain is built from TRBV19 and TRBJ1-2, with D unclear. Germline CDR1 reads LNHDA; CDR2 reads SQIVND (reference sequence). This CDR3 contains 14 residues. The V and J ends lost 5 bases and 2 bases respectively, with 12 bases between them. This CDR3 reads CASSPSGVNYGYTF. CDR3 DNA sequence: TGTGCCAGTAGTCCCTCCGGGGTAAACTATGGCTACACCTTC.

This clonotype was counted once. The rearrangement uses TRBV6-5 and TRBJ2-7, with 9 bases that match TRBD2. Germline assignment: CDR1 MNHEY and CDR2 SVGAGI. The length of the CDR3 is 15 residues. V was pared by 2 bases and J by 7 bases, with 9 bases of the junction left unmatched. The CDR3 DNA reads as TGTGCCAGCAGTTACGACATAGCGGGAGCTGGAGAGCAGTACTTC. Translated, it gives CASSYDIAGAGEQYF.

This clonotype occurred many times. In DNA form, the CDR3 reads TGTGCCAGCAGCTTACAGGGGGGAGCCACTGAAGCTTTCTTT. It codes for CASSLQGGATEAFF. This rearrangement joins TRBV7-2 to TRBJ1-1, with TRBD1 matching 7 bases. The germline V gene encodes CDR1 SGHTA and CDR2 FQGNSA. The V segment lost 2 bases and the J segment 4 bases; nucleotides outside the gene matches: 4. This CDR3 is 14 amino acids long.

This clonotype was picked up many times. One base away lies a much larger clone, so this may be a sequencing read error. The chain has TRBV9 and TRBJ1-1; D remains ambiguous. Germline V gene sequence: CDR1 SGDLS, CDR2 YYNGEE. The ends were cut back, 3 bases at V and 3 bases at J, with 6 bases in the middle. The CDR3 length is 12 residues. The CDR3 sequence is CASSAEYTEAFF. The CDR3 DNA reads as TGTGCCAGCAGCGCCGAATACACTGAAGCTTTCTTT.

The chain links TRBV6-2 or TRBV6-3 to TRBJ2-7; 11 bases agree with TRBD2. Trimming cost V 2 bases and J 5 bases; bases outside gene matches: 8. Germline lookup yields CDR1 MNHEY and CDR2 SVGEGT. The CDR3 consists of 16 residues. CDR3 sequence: CASSYLIAGGIDEQYF. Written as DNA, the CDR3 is TGTGCCAGCAGTTACCTAATAGCGGGAGGGATCGACGAGCAGTACTTC.

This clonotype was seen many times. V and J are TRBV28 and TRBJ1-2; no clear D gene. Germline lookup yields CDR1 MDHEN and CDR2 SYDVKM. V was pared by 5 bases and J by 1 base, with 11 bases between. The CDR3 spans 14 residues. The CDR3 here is CASSPRRDNYGYTF. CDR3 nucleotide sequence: TGTGCCAGCAGTCCCCGACGGGATAACTATGGCTACACCTTC.

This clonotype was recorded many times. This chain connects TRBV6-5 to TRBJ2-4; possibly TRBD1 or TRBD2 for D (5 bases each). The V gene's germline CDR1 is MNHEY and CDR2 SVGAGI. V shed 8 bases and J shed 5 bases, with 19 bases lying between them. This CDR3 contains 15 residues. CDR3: CASGGLINGENIQYF. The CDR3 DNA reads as TGTGCCAGCGGGGGTTTGATCAATGGGGAAAACATTCAGTACTTC.

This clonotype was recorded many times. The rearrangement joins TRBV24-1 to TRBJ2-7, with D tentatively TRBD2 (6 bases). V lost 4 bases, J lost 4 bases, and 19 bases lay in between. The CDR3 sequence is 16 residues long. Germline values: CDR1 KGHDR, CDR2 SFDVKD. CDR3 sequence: CATSDPGTQEPYEQYF. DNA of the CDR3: TGTGCCACCAGTGACCCGGGGACTCAGGAGCCGTACGAGCAGTACTTC.

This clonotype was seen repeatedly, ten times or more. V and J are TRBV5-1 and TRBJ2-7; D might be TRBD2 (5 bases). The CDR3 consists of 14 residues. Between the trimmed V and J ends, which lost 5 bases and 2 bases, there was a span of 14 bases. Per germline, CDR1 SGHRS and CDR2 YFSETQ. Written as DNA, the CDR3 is TGCGCCAGCAGTACCGGGAAGGGCGCCTACGAGCAGTACTTC. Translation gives CASSTGKGAYEQYF.

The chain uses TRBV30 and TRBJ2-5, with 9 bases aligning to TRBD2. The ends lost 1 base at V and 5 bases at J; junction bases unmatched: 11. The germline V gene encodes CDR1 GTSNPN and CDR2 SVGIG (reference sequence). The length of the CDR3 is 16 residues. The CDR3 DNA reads TGTGCCTGGAGTGACATGGCGGGAGGGCCCTTGGAGACCCAGTACTTC. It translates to CAWSDMAGGPLETQYF.

The CDR3 DNA follows: TGTGCCAGCAGTTTTGGGGTAGTTAGTCAGCCCCAGCATTTT. Its translation: CASSFGVVSQPQHF. The rearrangement links TRBV12-3 or TRBV12-4 to TRBJ1-5; no firm D call. This CDR3 spans 14 amino acids. The germline V and J ends were trimmed by 3 bases and 6 bases, with 12 bases remaining between them.

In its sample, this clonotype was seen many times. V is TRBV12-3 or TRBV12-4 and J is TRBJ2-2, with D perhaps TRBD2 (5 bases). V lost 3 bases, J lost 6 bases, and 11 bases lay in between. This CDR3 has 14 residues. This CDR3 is CASSFLMGAGELFF. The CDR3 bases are TGTGCCAGCAGTTTTCTTATGGGAGCCGGGGAGCTGTTTTTT.